The T cell receptor beta chain described here comes from a study of T cell changes during pregnancy in multiple sclerosis. TCRdb's copy holds only in-frame clones and misses some; the assay was immunoSEQ multiplex PCR. The profile shows about 120,000 clones, about 93% of them singletons. This CDR3 has 11 amino acids. V lost 6 bases and J 3 bases, leaving 7 bases between the germline ends. Germline CDR1 is DFQATT and CDR2 is SNEGSKA (reference sequence). This clonotype originated in a female donor with multiple sclerosis, enrolled in a pregnancy study. Sequencing used peripheral blood, obtained before pregnancy. This chain links TRBV20-1 with TRBJ2-3; D not certain. CDR3 loop: CSAPPTDTQYF. CDR3 in DNA: TGCAGTGCCCCCCCTACAGATACGCAGTATTTT.